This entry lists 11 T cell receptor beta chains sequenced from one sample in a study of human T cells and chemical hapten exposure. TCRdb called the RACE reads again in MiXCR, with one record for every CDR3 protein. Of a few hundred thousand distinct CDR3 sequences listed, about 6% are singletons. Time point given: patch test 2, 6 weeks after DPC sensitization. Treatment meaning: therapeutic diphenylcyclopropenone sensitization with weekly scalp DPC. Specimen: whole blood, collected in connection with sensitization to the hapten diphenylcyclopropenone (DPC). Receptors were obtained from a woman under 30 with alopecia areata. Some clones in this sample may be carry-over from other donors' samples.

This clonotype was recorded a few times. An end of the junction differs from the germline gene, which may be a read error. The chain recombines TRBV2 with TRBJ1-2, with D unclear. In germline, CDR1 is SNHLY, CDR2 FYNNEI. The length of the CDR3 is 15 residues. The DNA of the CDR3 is TGTGCCAGCAGCGAAGCATCAGACGGCACCTATGGCTACACCTTC. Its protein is CASSEASDGTYGYTF.

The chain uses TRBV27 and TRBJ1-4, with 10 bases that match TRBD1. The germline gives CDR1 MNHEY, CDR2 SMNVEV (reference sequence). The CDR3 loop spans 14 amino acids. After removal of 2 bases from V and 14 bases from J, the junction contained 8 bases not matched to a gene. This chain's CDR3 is CASSLVGTGEVLFF. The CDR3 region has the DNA TGTGCCAGCAGTTTAGTTGGGACAGGGGAGGTCCTGTTTTTT.

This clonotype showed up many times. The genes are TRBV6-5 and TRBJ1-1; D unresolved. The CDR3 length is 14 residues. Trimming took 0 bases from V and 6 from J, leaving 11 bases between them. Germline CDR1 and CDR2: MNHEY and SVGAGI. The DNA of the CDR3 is TGTGCCAGCAGTTACTCTCAGGTTCAGGCTGAAGCTTTCTTT. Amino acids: CASSYSQVQAEAFF.

The chain's CDR3 is CASRNGAGDTDTQYF. In DNA form, the CDR3 reads TGTGCCAGCAGAAATGGTGCCGGCGACACAGATACGCAGTATTTT. The J gene is TRBJ2-3, the V gene TRBV27; D is unresolved. The V end lost 6 bases, the J end lost 2 bases, and 15 bases lay between the germline ends. The CDR3 covers 15 residues. Germline V gene data show CDR1 as MNHEY and CDR2 as SMNVEV (reference sequence).

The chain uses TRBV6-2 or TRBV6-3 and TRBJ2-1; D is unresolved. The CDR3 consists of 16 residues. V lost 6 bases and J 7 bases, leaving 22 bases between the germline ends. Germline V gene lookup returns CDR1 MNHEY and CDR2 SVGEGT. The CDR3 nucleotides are TGTGCCAGCAGCTTCGACCCTCCGGCGTCCTTGAATGAGCAGTTCTTC. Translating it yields CASSFDPPASLNEQFF.

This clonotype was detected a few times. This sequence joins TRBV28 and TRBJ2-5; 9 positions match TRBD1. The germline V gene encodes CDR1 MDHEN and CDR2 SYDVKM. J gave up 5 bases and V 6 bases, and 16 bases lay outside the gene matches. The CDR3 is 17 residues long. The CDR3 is CASSYLTDRGDRETQYF. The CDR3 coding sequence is TGTGCCAGCAGCTACCTTACCGACAGGGGGGATCGGGAGACCCAGTACTTC.

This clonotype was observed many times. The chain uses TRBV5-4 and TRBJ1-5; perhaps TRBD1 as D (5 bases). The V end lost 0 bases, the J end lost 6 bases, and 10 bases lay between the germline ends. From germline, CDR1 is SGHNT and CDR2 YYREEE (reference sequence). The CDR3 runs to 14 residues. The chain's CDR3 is CASSLGGDGQPQHF. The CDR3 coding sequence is TGTGCCAGCAGCTTGGGGGGGGATGGTCAGCCCCAGCATTTT.

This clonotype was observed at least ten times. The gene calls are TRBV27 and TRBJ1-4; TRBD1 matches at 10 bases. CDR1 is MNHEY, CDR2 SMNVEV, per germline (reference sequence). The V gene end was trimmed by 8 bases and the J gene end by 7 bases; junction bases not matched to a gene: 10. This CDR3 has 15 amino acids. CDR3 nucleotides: TGTGCCAGCCGAGGTTACGGGACAGGGGCTGAAAAACTGTTTTTT. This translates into CASRGYGTGAEKLFF.

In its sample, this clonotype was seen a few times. The CDR3 spells CASSYRLDSGEQFF. The CDR3 DNA reads TGTGCCAGCAGTTACCGACTAGATAGTGGTGAGCAGTTCTTC. The chain is built from TRBV6-5 and TRBJ2-1, with D possibly matching TRBD2 (6 bases). V gave up 2 bases and J gave up 9 bases, with 14 bases separating them. Germline CDR1 MNHEY, CDR2 SVGAGI. The CDR3 totals 14 residues.

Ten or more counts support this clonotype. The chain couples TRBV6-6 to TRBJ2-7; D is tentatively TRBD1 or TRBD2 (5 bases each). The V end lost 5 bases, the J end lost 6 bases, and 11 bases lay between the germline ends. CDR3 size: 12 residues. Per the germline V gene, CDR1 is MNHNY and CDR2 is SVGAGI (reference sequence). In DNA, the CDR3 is TGTGCCAGCAGTCCGGGACGGACCGAGCAGTACTTC. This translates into CASSPGRTEQYF.

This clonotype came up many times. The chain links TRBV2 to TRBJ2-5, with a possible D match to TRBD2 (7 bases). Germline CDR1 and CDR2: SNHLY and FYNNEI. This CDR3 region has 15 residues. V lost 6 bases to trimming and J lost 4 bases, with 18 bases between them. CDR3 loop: CASSRGGGRRETQYF. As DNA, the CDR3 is TGTGCCAGCAGCCGAGGGGGGGGCCGTAGAGAGACCCAGTACTTC.